This T cell receptor (beta chain) comes out of a study of beta chain features in type 1 diabetes (dated by TCRdb to 2016 to 2019). In the study overall: Mean age, gender distribution, total cell number and subset yield were not different between patients and healthy donors. Whereas all 28 donors provided naive and central memory subsets, regulatory and stem cell-like memory subsets were isolated from just 8 patients and about eight healthy donors. The study compared the TCRB repertoires of sorted circulating CD4+ T cell subsets in recently diagnosed type 1 diabetes patients with those in matched healthy donors. A total of 100 million to 110 million sorted cells were examined across all samples, and a strong correlation was observed between cell number per subset and RNA yield.

In its sample, this clone was seen once. What antigen it recognizes has not been identified. Base qualities are not at hand, and no much larger clone is one base apart. Each donor gave one peripheral blood draw, about 110 mL on average, collected into heparinised tubes. A BD FACSAria II was used to sort naive, central memory, regulatory and stem cell-like memory CD4+ T cells with a panel that included CD45RO, CCR7, CD25, CD127, CD95 and CD27. Purity was above 95% for every sorted population. Right away, PBMCs were isolated by Lymphoprep density gradient centrifugation and were stained directly, with no culture step. So that batch effects would be minimized, each experiment stained and sorted samples in pairs, pairing one healthy donor with one patient. Results the study describes overall, beyond this receptor: Shorter templates might be favored by PCR, yet because patient and control samples were amplified and corrected together, any such skew would affect both groups equally. A moderate but significant shortening of TCRB CDR3 length was observed in type 1 diabetes patients in all four CD4+ subsets. Because cDNA rather than genomic DNA was sequenced, highly expressing activated cells could have been over-represented, although no difference in activation and CD3 levels was found between groups. Patients with type 1 diabetes made fewer insertions and deleted more nucleotides at VDJ recombination sites, implying thymic rearrangement abnormalities. Because the HLA sub-analyses included only small numbers of individuals, any influence of HLA type on TCRB rearrangement was left unresolved. Naive, central memory and regulatory TCRB repertoires appeared to be more similar among patients than among healthy donors.

The High Capacity cDNA Reverse Transcription Kit was used to reverse transcribe all of the isolated RNA, meaning that expressed TCRB transcripts were what got sequenced. Naive, central memory and regulatory T cell samples underwent deep immunoSEQ sequencing, averaging around 4 million total reads per sample. Sorted cells were lysed in RLT buffer, and RNA was extracted using DNase-treated RNeasy Micro or Mini kits according to cell number. To prevent cross-contamination, every cell subset was processed on its own, while patient and healthy donor samples were processed together. The immunoSEQ multiplex PCR was used to amplify TCRB sequences from cDNA, yielding 87-bp fragments that span the CDR3 region. Sequencing of the amplicons was performed on the Illumina HiSeq platform. For the original study's pipeline: Synthetic template baselines were used to correct PCR bias computationally, reads within Hamming distance 2 were collapsed together, and singletons that could not be merged were discarded. By aligning reads against IMGT, V, D and J genes, CDR3 length, and insertions or deletions at six rearrangement sites were assigned. Within each subset, clonotype counts were normalized to the number of sorted cells before true diversity and Gini coefficients were calculated with the tcR R package. The overlap coefficient, calculated on TCRB nucleotide sequences, was used to quantify repertoire sharing. TCRdb obtained this table from immuneACCESS and retained in-frame rearrangements with V and J assigned. These tables miss some clones; where compared with another copy, unresolved V genes account for less than half of the shortfall, and the remainder is unexplained. V and J calls and clone size come straight from that table; D and trimming were deduced from the DNA. This sample gives over 150,000 clones in total; 10% of them show up just once. Roughly 0.45% of the sample is taken by the ten largest.

The TCR sequence derives from a man younger than 40 with type 1 diabetes. What was sequenced was central memory CD4+ T cells from blood.

The DNA sequence is TGTGCCAGCAGCTATAACAATGAGCAGTTCTTC. Translated, it gives CASSYNNEQFF. The chain uses TRBV5-6 and TRBJ2-1; confidence is insufficient to name the D gene. V is reduced by 3 bases and J by 5 bases, leaving a spacing of 3 bases between them. From the cysteine up to the phenylalanine, the CDR3 has a length of 11 residues. Only the CDR3 region is kept as DNA, spanning 33 bases read in frame from base 1. CDR1 and CDR2 were assigned from the germline V gene as SGHDT and YYEEEE.